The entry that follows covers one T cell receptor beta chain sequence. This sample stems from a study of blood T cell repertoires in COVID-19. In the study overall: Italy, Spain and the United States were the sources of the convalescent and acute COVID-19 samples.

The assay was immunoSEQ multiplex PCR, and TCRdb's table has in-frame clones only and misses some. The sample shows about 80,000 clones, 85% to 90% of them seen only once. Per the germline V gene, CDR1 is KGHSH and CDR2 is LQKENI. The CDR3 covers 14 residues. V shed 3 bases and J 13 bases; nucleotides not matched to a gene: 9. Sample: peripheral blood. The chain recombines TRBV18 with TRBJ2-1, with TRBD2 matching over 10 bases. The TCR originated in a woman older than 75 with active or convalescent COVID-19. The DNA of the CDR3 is TGTGCCAGCTCACCCCCGGTTAGCGGGAGGAAACAGTTCTTC. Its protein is CASSPPVSGRKQFF. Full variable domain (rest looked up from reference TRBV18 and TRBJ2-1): NAGVMQNPRHLVRRRGQEARLRCSPMKGHSHVYWYRQLPEEGLKFMVYLQKENIIDESGMPKERFSAEFPKEGPSILRIQQVVRGDSAAYFCASSPPVSGRKQFFGPGTRLTVL.